Listed below are T cell receptor beta chains from one sample, sequenced in a study of T cell repertoires in cytomegalovirus infection. From the reads, TCRdb called clonotypes with MiXCR, one entry per CDR3 protein. This table has 370,000 or so distinct CDR3 sequences, about a third appearing once. Antigens for these TCRs are unknown. The sample was cultured PBMCs, taken from culture after CMV antigen stimulation. All receptors derive from a human donor in good health (CMV status not recorded). Some clones in this sample may be carry-over from other donors' samples. Each CDR3 is given with its conserved first and last residue. Fields, in order: J gene, D gene, V gene, clone size, CDR3 DNA, CDR3 protein. D genes are given only for firm matches. The listing skips clone size in some rows; elsewhere it reads once, few, many or a size class.

j_call: TRBJ2-6
d_call: -
v_call: TRBV6-1
clone_size: -
cdr3_nt: TGTGCCAGCGGCGGGTCCTCTGGGGCCAACGTCCTGACTTTC
cdr3_aa: CASGGSSGANVLTF

j_call: TRBJ2-1
d_call: -
v_call: TRBV11-2
clone_size: -
cdr3_nt: TGTGCCAGCAGCTTAGGTAACCACAGGGACAATGAGCAGTTCTTC
cdr3_aa: CASSLGNHRDNEQFF

j_call: TRBJ2-7
d_call: TRBD2
v_call: TRBV20-1
clone_size: once
cdr3_nt: TGCAGTGCCCCATCGGGACTAGCGTACGAGCAGTACTTC
cdr3_aa: CSAPSGLAYEQYF

j_call: TRBJ2-1
d_call: TRBD2
v_call: TRBV7-2
clone_size: many
cdr3_nt: TGTGCCAGCAGCCGCTTTAGCGGGAGTTCCTTCAATGAGCAGTTCTTC
cdr3_aa: CASSRFSGSSFNEQFF

j_call: TRBJ2-7
d_call: TRBD2
v_call: TRBV7-6
clone_size: -
cdr3_nt: TGTGCCAGCAGCCGGAGAGGACTAGCGGACTACGAGCAGTACTTC
cdr3_aa: CASSRRGLADYEQYF

j_call: TRBJ2-7
d_call: -
v_call: TRBV7-2
clone_size: many
cdr3_nt: TGTGCCAGCAGCTTGGAGGCTGGGTACGAGCAGTACTTC
cdr3_aa: CASSLEAGYEQYF

j_call: TRBJ2-5
d_call: TRBD2
v_call: TRBV9
clone_size: -
cdr3_nt: TGTGCCAGCAGCTGGGGACTAGCGGGAGTCGGGGAGACCCAGTACTTC
cdr3_aa: CASSWGLAGVGETQYF

j_call: TRBJ2-7
d_call: TRBD2
v_call: TRBV7-4
clone_size: -
cdr3_nt: TGTGCCAGCAGCTTAGAACTAGCGGGAGCGTCCTACGAGCAGTACTTC
cdr3_aa: CASSLELAGASYEQYF

j_call: TRBJ2-4
d_call: -
v_call: TRBV7-2
clone_size: many
cdr3_nt: TGTGCCAGCAGCTTATCCCGTTACGGGGCCAAAAACATTCAGTACTTC
cdr3_aa: CASSLSRYGAKNIQYF

j_call: TRBJ2-4
d_call: TRBD2
v_call: TRBV4-1
clone_size: -
cdr3_nt: TGCGCCAGCAGCCAAGAAGGAAGGGGACTAGCGTGGAACATTCAGTACTTC
cdr3_aa: CASSQEGRGLAWNIQYF

j_call: TRBJ1-1
d_call: -
v_call: TRBV7-9
clone_size: -
cdr3_nt: TGTGCCAGCAGCTTAGCCTCCTACACTGAAGCTTTCTTT
cdr3_aa: CASSLASYTEAFF

j_call: TRBJ2-1
d_call: -
v_call: TRBV6-2/TRBV6-3
clone_size: -
cdr3_nt: TGTGCCAGCAACGGACTCGGGGAAGTGAATGAGCAGTTCTTC
cdr3_aa: CASNGLGEVNEQFF

j_call: TRBJ2-5
d_call: -
v_call: TRBV7-2
clone_size: few
cdr3_nt: TGTGCCAGCGCATCGGGTCCCCAAGAGACCCAGTACTTC
cdr3_aa: CASASGPQETQYF

j_call: TRBJ1-1
d_call: -
v_call: TRBV7-8
clone_size: -
cdr3_nt: TGTGCCAGCAGCTTACGGGCAGGATTCGCCACTGAAGCTTTCTTT
cdr3_aa: CASSLRAGFATEAFF

j_call: TRBJ1-5
d_call: -
v_call: TRBV7-2
clone_size: -
cdr3_nt: TGTGCCAGCAGCACCCGACGGAATCAGCCCCAGCATTTT
cdr3_aa: CASSTRRNQPQHF

j_call: TRBJ1-3
d_call: -
v_call: TRBV6-6
clone_size: few
cdr3_nt: TGTGCCAGCAGTTATGGCGTCCGATGGGGAAACACCATATATTTT
cdr3_aa: CASSYGVRWGNTIYF

j_call: TRBJ1-3
d_call: -
v_call: TRBV12-3/TRBV12-4
clone_size: -
cdr3_nt: TGTGCCAGCAGGCTGAGGGCTGGAAACACCATATATTTT
cdr3_aa: CASRLRAGNTIYF

j_call: TRBJ1-4
d_call: -
v_call: TRBV12-3/TRBV12-4
clone_size: many
cdr3_nt: TGTGCCAGCAGTTTCAGGGCAGGGGAGTCTGAAAAACTGTTTTTT
cdr3_aa: CASSFRAGESEKLFF

j_call: TRBJ1-4
d_call: -
v_call: TRBV27
clone_size: -
cdr3_nt: TGTGCCAGCAGTTTATCATGGACGGCCTCTGAAAAACTGTTTTTT
cdr3_aa: CASSLSWTASEKLFF

j_call: TRBJ1-1
d_call: TRBD1
v_call: TRBV5-1
clone_size: -
cdr3_nt: TGCGCCAGCAGAAAGGAAGGGGGACAGTACACTGAAGCTTTCTTT
cdr3_aa: CASRKEGGQYTEAFF

j_call: TRBJ2-7
d_call: TRBD2
v_call: TRBV6-5
clone_size: -
cdr3_nt: TGTGCCAGCAGTGTCGGGACTACCCGATACGAGCAGTACTTC
cdr3_aa: CASSVGTTRYEQYF

j_call: TRBJ2-7
d_call: TRBD1
v_call: TRBV28
clone_size: -
cdr3_nt: TGTGCCAGCCCGCCTCGGGACAGGGGGCGCGTGGAGTCCTACGAGCAGTACTTC
cdr3_aa: CASPPRDRGRVESYEQYF

j_call: TRBJ2-5
d_call: TRBD2
v_call: TRBV20-1
clone_size: -
cdr3_nt: TGCAGTGCTAGAAGGTCGGGAGGGCCGAGAGAGACCCAGTACTTC
cdr3_aa: CSARRSGGPRETQYF

j_call: TRBJ2-3
d_call: TRBD2
v_call: TRBV11-3
clone_size: few
cdr3_nt: TGTGCCAGCAGCCCTTGGGGGGGGAGTGCAGATACGCAGTATTTT
cdr3_aa: CASSPWGGSADTQYF

j_call: TRBJ1-4
d_call: TRBD1
v_call: TRBV6-6
clone_size: -
cdr3_nt: TGTGCCAGCAGGACAGGGGGCATATTGGTAATGGCAACTAATGAAAAACTGTTTTTT
cdr3_aa: CASRTGGILVMATNEKLFF

j_call: TRBJ2-2
d_call: TRBD2
v_call: TRBV7-9
clone_size: few
cdr3_nt: TGTGCCAGCAGCTCTCTAGCGGGAGAAAGGACCGGGGAGCTGTTTTTT
cdr3_aa: CASSSLAGERTGELFF

j_call: TRBJ2-7
d_call: -
v_call: TRBV7-2
clone_size: many
cdr3_nt: TGTGCCAGCAGCCCCCCCTCATACGAGCAGTACTTC
cdr3_aa: CASSPPSYEQYF

j_call: TRBJ2-2
d_call: -
v_call: TRBV2
clone_size: -
cdr3_nt: TGTGCCAACAGTGAACGCGGGGAGCTGTTTTTT
cdr3_aa: CANSERGELFF

j_call: TRBJ2-5
d_call: TRBD2
v_call: TRBV7-2
clone_size: -
cdr3_nt: TGTGCCAGCAGCCCCGGGGTAGCGGGAGGGCCAGAGACCCAGTACTTC
cdr3_aa: CASSPGVAGGPETQYF

j_call: TRBJ2-1
d_call: TRBD1
v_call: TRBV5-3
clone_size: -
cdr3_nt: TGTGCCAGCAGCAAGGGACAGGGGTTTTTCCACAATGAGCAGTTCTTC
cdr3_aa: CASSKGQGFFHNEQFF

j_call: TRBJ1-1
d_call: -
v_call: TRBV12-3/TRBV12-4
clone_size: -
cdr3_nt: TGTGCCAGCAGTGATCACCTGGGTGAAGCTTTCTTT
cdr3_aa: CASSDHLGEAFF

j_call: TRBJ2-1
d_call: TRBD2
v_call: TRBV5-4
clone_size: few
cdr3_nt: TGTGCCAGCACCTCTTATAGGTCTAGCGGGGGCAATGAGCAGTTCTTC
cdr3_aa: CASTSYRSSGGNEQFF

j_call: TRBJ2-1
d_call: -
v_call: TRBV7-9
clone_size: few
cdr3_nt: TGTGCCAGCAGCTTAACAGACGGAAATGAGCAGTTCTTC
cdr3_aa: CASSLTDGNEQFF

j_call: TRBJ1-1
d_call: -
v_call: TRBV3-1
clone_size: -
cdr3_nt: TGTGCCAGCAGCCAAGCAGGGGTATGGATGAACACTGAAGCTTTCTTT
cdr3_aa: CASSQAGVWMNTEAFF

j_call: TRBJ2-5
d_call: -
v_call: TRBV7-2
clone_size: -
cdr3_nt: TGTGCCAGCAGCTTAGAGGGCCGGGGCTACCAAGAGACCCAGTACTTC
cdr3_aa: CASSLEGRGYQETQYF

j_call: TRBJ2-1
d_call: TRBD2
v_call: TRBV14
clone_size: -
cdr3_nt: TGTGCCAGCAGCCAATACGCGGGGGGGGGCAATGAGCAGTTCTTC
cdr3_aa: CASSQYAGGGNEQFF

j_call: TRBJ1-3
d_call: -
v_call: TRBV7-2
clone_size: -
cdr3_nt: TGTGCCAGCAGCCGCGGGGGAGCTGGAAACACCATATATTTT
cdr3_aa: CASSRGGAGNTIYF

j_call: TRBJ1-2
d_call: -
v_call: TRBV20-1
clone_size: few
cdr3_nt: TGCAGTGCTAGCCAGGGCCTTCTCTATGGCTACACCTTC
cdr3_aa: CSASQGLLYGYTF

j_call: TRBJ2-1
d_call: -
v_call: TRBV10-3
clone_size: once
cdr3_nt: TGTGCCATCCGGCGGGATGATCATGAGCAGTTCTTC
cdr3_aa: CAIRRDDHEQFF

j_call: TRBJ2-5
d_call: -
v_call: TRBV7-2
clone_size: many
cdr3_nt: TGTGCCAGCAGCTTAGATCGGCAAGAGACCCAGTACTTC
cdr3_aa: CASSLDRQETQYF

j_call: TRBJ2-2
d_call: -
v_call: TRBV14
clone_size: -
cdr3_nt: TGTGCCAGCAGCCGCCTCTATGGCTTCCCTAACACCGGGGAGCTGTTTTTT
cdr3_aa: CASSRLYGFPNTGELFF

j_call: TRBJ2-5
d_call: -
v_call: TRBV10-2
clone_size: -
cdr3_nt: TGCGCCAGCAGTGAGGTACGCGGAGGGGAGACCCAGTACTTC
cdr3_aa: CASSEVRGGETQYF

j_call: TRBJ1-1
d_call: -
v_call: TRBV6-1
clone_size: many
cdr3_nt: TGTGCCAGCAGTGAAAACTATGGCTCAACGCTGAACACTGAAGCTTTCTTT
cdr3_aa: CASSENYGSTLNTEAFF

j_call: TRBJ1-5
d_call: TRBD1
v_call: TRBV28
clone_size: -
cdr3_nt: TGTGCCAGCAGTTTACCCACAGGGGGGAATCAGCCCCAGCATTTT
cdr3_aa: CASSLPTGGNQPQHF

j_call: TRBJ2-7
d_call: TRBD2
v_call: TRBV10-3
clone_size: -
cdr3_nt: TGTGCCATCAGTGGGACTAGATCCTACGAGCAGTACTTC
cdr3_aa: CAISGTRSYEQYF

j_call: TRBJ2-1
d_call: -
v_call: TRBV18
clone_size: -
cdr3_nt: TGTGCCAGCTCAGCCCAAACCAAGACGGTGGAGCGGTTCTTC
cdr3_aa: CASSAQTKTVERFF

j_call: TRBJ2-1
d_call: TRBD2
v_call: TRBV10-1
clone_size: -
cdr3_nt: TGCGCCAGCAATATCACCATAGCGGGAGGGGATTGCAATGAGCAGTTCTTC
cdr3_aa: CASNITIAGGDCNEQFF

j_call: TRBJ2-2
d_call: TRBD1
v_call: TRBV7-2
clone_size: -
cdr3_nt: TGTGCCAGCAGACCTGACAGGGAGAACACCGGGGAGCTGTTTTTT
cdr3_aa: CASRPDRENTGELFF

j_call: TRBJ1-1
d_call: -
v_call: TRBV6-5
clone_size: -
cdr3_nt: TGTGCCAGCAGTTACTTCACGGGGGTGATGAACACTGAAGCTTTCTTT
cdr3_aa: CASSYFTGVMNTEAFF

j_call: TRBJ1-2
d_call: -
v_call: TRBV11-3
clone_size: few
cdr3_nt: TGTGCCAGCAGCTTAGATCGAAGTTGGACATCGAGAGGATACTATGGCTACACCTTC
cdr3_aa: CASSLDRSWTSRGYYGYTF

j_call: TRBJ2-7
d_call: -
v_call: TRBV18
clone_size: -
cdr3_nt: TGTGCCAGCTCCCCAAACCAGCTTCCGTCTAGCGTATCCTACGAGCAGTACTTC
cdr3_aa: CASSPNQLPSSVSYEQYF